This entry describes one T cell receptor beta chain. TCRdb ran MiXCR on the RT-PCR reads and lists one entry per CDR3 protein. The sample carries some 880,000 distinct CDR3 sequences, roughly 18% recorded once. In germline, CDR1 is GTSNPN, CDR2 SVGIG (reference sequence). The germline V and J ends were trimmed by 6 bases and 1 base, with 13 bases remaining between them. The CDR3 consists of 15 residues. This specimen comes from a study of patients and donors after allogeneic stem cell transplantation. This TCR was recovered from a human donor who was either an allogeneic HSCT recipient or a stem cell or donor lymphocyte infusion donor (not recorded which). It is not recorded whose cells these are; they may come from a transplant donor. Input material: blood, either unsorted or a sorted T cell fraction (not recorded which). J is TRBJ2-6 and V is TRBV30; D possibly corresponds to TRBD2 (6 bases). The CDR3 is CACPSAGSGANVLTF. The CDR3 DNA sequence: TGTGCCTGCCCCTCGGCGGGATCTGGGGCCAACGTCCTGACTTTC.